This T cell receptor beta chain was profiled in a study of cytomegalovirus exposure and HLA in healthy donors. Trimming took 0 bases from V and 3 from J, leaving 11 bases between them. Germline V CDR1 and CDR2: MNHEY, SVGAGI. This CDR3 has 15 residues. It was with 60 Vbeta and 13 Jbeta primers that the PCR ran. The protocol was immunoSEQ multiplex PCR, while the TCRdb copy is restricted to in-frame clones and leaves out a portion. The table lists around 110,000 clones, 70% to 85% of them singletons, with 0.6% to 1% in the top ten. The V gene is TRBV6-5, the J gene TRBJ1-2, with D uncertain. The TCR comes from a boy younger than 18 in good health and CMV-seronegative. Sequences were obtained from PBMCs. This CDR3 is CASSYSWRLDYGYTF. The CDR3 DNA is TGTGCCAGCAGTTACTCTTGGAGGTTGGACTATGGCTACACCTTC.